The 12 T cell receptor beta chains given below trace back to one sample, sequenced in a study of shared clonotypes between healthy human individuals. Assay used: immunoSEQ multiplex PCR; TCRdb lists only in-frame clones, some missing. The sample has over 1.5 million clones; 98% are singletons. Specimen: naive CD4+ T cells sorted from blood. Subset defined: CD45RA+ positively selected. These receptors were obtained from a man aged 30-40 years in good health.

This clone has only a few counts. CDR3 region: CASSSRPGLGVLTF. The DNA of the CDR3 is TGTGCCAGCAGCTCGCGTCCGGGGTTGGGCGTCCTGACTTTC. The chain is built from TRBV7-3 and TRBJ2-6, with D possibly being TRBD2 (5 bases). The germline CDR1 and CDR2 sequences are SGHTA and FQGTGA. Trimming shortened V by 4 bases and J by 12 bases, and 16 bases separated the two germline ends. This CDR3 is 14 amino acids long.

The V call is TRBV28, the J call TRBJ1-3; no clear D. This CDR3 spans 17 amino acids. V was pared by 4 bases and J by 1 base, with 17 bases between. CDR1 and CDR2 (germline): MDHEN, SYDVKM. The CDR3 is CASSSLRERTSGNTIYF. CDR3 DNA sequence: TGTGCCAGCAGTTCATTGAGGGAACGGACTTCTGGAAACACCATATATTTT. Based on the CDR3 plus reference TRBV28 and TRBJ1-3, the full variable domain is DVKVTQSSRYLVKRTGEKVFLECVQDMDHENMFWYRQDPGLGLRLIYFSYDVKMKEKGDIPEGYSVSREKKERFSLILESASTNQTSMYLCASSSLRERTSGNTIYFGEGSWLTVV.

This CDR3 is CASSLWRTGTGNTGELFF. CDR3 coding DNA: TGCGCCAGCAGCTTGTGGAGAACCGGGACAGGGAACACCGGGGAGCTGTTTTTT. The chain has TRBV5-1 and TRBJ2-2, with 8 bases that match TRBD1. The J segment lost 1 base and the V segment lost 1 base, leaving 9 bases of the junction unmatched. Germline V CDR1 and CDR2: SGHRS, YFSETQ. The CDR3 has 18 residues.

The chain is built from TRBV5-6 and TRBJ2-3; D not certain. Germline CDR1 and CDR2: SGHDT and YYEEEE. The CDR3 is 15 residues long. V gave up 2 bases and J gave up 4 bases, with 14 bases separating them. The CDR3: CASSFKRRPADTQYF. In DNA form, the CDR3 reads TGTGCCAGCAGCTTCAAGAGGCGCCCTGCAGATACGCAGTATTTT.

CDR3 loop: CASSDWGSKIYEQYF. In DNA, the CDR3 is TGTGCCAGCAGTGATTGGGGGTCCAAGATCTACGAGCAGTACTTC. The chain combines TRBV25-1 with TRBJ2-7; perhaps D is TRBD1 or TRBD2 (5 bases each). V lost 3 bases, J lost 3 bases, and 15 bases lay in between. Germline V gene data show CDR1 as MGHDK and CDR2 as SYGVNS. The CDR3 sequence is 15 residues long.

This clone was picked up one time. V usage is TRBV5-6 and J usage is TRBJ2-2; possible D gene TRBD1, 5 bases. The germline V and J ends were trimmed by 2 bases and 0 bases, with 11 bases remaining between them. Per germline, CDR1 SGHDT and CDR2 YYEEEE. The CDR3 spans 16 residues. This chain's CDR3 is CASSFRAGTNTGELFF. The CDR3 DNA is TGTGCCAGCAGCTTCAGGGCAGGGACGAACACCGGGGAGCTGTTTTTT.

In DNA, the CDR3 is TGTGCCAGCATGATGACAGGGCGAAATCCCCAGCATTTT. Encoded protein: CASMMTGRNPQHF. The chain joins TRBV2 to TRBJ1-5, with 7 bases fitting TRBD1. The CDR3 spans 13 residues. Germline assignment: CDR1 SNHLY and CDR2 FYNNEI. Trimming removed 7 bases from V and 10 bases from J; junction bases left unmatched: 10.

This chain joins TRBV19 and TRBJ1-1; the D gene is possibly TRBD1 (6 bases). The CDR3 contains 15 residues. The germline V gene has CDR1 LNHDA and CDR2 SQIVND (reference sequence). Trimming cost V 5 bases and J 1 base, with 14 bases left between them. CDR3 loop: CASSVTGAANTEAFF. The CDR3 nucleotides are TGTGCCAGTAGTGTTACGGGGGCGGCGAACACTGAAGCTTTCTTT.

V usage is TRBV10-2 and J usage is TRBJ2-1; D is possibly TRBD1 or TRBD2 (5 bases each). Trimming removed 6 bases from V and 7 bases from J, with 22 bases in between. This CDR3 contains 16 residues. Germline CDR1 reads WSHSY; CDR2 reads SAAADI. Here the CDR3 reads CASSAVGPQGANEQFF. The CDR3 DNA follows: TGCGCCAGCAGCGCCGTGGGACCCCAGGGTGCGAATGAGCAGTTCTTC.

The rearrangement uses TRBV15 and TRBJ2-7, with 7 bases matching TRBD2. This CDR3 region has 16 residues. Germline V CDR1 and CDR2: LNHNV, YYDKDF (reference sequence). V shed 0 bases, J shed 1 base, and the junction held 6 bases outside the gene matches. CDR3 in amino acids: CATSRERAGRSYEQYF. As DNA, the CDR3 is TGTGCCACCAGCAGAGAAAGAGCGGGAAGATCCTACGAGCAGTACTTC.

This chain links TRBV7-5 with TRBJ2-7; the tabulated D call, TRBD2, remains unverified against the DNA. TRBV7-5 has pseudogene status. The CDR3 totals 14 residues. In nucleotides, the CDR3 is TGTGCCAGAAGCCATTTGTCCCTAGCCGTCGAGCAGTACTTC. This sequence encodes CARSHLSLAVEQYF.

In DNA, the CDR3 is TGCGCCAGCAGCCCCGGACTAGCGGGAGTCTTTAATCCCGGGGAGCTGTTTTTT. Translation gives CASSPGLAGVFNPGELFF. The chain has TRBV5-1 and TRBJ2-2; TRBD2 matches at 13 bases. V lost 4 bases and J lost 6; bases outside the gene matches: 12. The CDR3 totals 18 residues. The germline gives CDR1 SGHRS, CDR2 YFSETQ.